This T cell receptor (beta chain) was retrieved from a study of beta chain features in type 1 diabetes. Study details: Over all samples combined, over 85 million sorted cells were examined. Whole-study results and caveats: Across all four CD4+ subsets, people with type 1 diabetes showed modestly shorter TCRB CDR3s.

In the case of this clone: The antigen is not known.

The whole isolated RNA underwent reverse transcription, so sequencing captured expressed TCRB transcripts. Repertoires were generated with immunoSEQ multiplex PCR, while TCRdb's copy carries only in-frame clones and drops some. Of 160,000 or so clones in the sample, approximately 9.1% were seen once. This CDR3 comprises 13 residues. Losses at the gene ends were 3 bases for V and 6 bases for J; bases not matched to a gene: 7. Per the germline V gene, CDR1 is GTSNPN and CDR2 is SVGIG (reference sequence). This TCR was recovered from a woman between 25 and 40 years old with type 1 diabetes. What was sequenced was central memory CD4+ T cells from blood. V gene TRBV30 combines with J gene TRBJ2-7; 8 bases are shared with TRBD1. This CDR3 is CAWRGDRRREQYF. The DNA of the CDR3 is TGTGCCTGGAGGGGGGACAGGCGACGCGAGCAGTACTTC.